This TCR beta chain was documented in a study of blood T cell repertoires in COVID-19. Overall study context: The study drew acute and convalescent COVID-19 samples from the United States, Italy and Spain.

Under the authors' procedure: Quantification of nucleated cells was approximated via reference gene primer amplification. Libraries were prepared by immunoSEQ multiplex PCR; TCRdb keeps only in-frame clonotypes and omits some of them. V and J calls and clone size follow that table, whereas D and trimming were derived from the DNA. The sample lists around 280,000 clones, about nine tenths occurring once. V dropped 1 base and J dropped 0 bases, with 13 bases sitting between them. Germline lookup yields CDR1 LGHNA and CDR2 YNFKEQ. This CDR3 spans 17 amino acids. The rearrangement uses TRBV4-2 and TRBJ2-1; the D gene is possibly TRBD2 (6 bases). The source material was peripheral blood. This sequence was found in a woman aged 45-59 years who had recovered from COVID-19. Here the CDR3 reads CASSQAGSGSSYNEQFF. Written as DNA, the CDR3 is TGTGCCAGCAGCCAAGCCGGTAGCGGAAGCTCCTACAATGAGCAGTTCTTC.